These 5 T cell receptor beta chains came from one sample sequenced in a study of blood T cell repertoires in COVID-19 (dated by TCRdb to between 2020 and 2021). Library generation was performed with the immunoSEQ multiplex PCR assay. The table was pulled from immuneACCESS by TCRdb, which kept in-frame rearrangements only. Such tables lose some clones; where checked, under half of the loss comes from unresolved V genes, and the rest has no known cause. The sample table contains about 270,000 clones; only one count was recorded for around nine tenths of them. In total, the top ten clones hold approximately 9.8% of the sample. What was sequenced was peripheral blood. The source of these receptors is a man in his forties or fifties who had recovered from COVID-19.

The chain links TRBV30 to TRBJ1-4, with D perhaps matching TRBD1 (6 bases). Trimming pared 5 bases from V and 8 bases from J, leaving 15 bases between. Germline V gene lookup returns CDR1 GTSNPN and CDR2 SVGIG (reference sequence). The CDR3 spans 13 residues. The CDR3 DNA reads TGTGCCTGGGCTCCTGGACAGCCAGAAAAACTGTTTTTT. Protein sequence: CAWAPGQPEKLFF.

The chain carries TRBV7-9 and TRBJ1-2, with 8 bases fitting TRBD1. CDR3 length equals 17 residues. The junction had 15 bases not matched to a gene; V was cut back by 3 bases and J by 6 bases. Germline values: CDR1 SEHNR, CDR2 FQNEAQ (reference sequence). As DNA, the CDR3 is TGTGCCAGCAGCTTTAAAGGACAGGGACTTCCACGGGATGGCTACACCTTC. As protein: CASSFKGQGLPRDGYTF.

The chain has TRBV21-1 and TRBJ1-2. TRBV21-1 has pseudogene status. The CDR3 loop spans 9 amino acids. The CDR3 nucleotides read TGCCAAAGCAACTATGGCTACACCTTC. Protein: CQSNYGYTF.

The chain employs TRBV9 and TRBJ2-3; 7 nucleotides match TRBD2. The CDR3 runs 14 residues. The germline gives CDR1 SGDLS, CDR2 YYNGEE. V was clipped by 3 bases and J by 1 base; unmatched bases: 2. DNA of the CDR3: TGTGCCAGCAGCGAAACTAGCGGCACAGATACGCAGTATTTT. It yields the protein CASSETSGTDTQYF.

This chain connects TRBV12-3 or TRBV12-4 to TRBJ1-1; D uncertain. The CDR3 loop spans 13 amino acids. Trimming removed 10 bases from V and 4 bases from J, with 16 bases in between. The CDR3 DNA is TGTGCCACCCGGTTGAGAGGCCTCACTGAAGCTTTCTTT. Translated, it gives CATRLRGLTEAFF.